These T cell receptor beta chains were read from a single sample in a study of T cells in localized non-small cell lung cancer. Generated by immunoSEQ multiplex PCR, the TCRdb table keeps only in-frame clones and is missing some. This table has roughly 1,500 clones, under 35% appearing once. The sequencing used normal lung tissue next to the tumor, collected before any cancer treatment. Every receptor here comes from a female donor over 55 with stage II squamous cell lung carcinoma. Both conserved end residues are part of each CDR3. A D gene is named only where the DNA matches it firmly. A row's size may be missing; if present it is once, few, many or a size class.

V,size,J,D,DNA,CDR3
TRBV29-1,-,TRBJ2-1,-,TGCAGCGTTGTGTCAGGGTCCTACAATGAGCAGTTCTTC,CSVVSGSYNEQFF
TRBV15,-,TRBJ2-5,TRBD2,TGTGCCACCAGCACTGGCGGGGGGCCGCATCAAGAGACCCAGTACTTC,CATSTGGGPHQETQYF
TRBV19,-,TRBJ1-5,-,TGTGCCAGTAGTATAGGCAATCAGCCCCAGCATTTT,CASSIGNQPQHF
TRBV11-3,-,TRBJ2-1,TRBD2,TGTGCCAGCAGCTCACGTCGGGGAGGGACGAGGAATGAGCAGTTCTTC,CASSSRRGGTRNEQFF
TRBV18,-,TRBJ2-7,-,TGTGCCAGCTCACCCGAACAGCCAAGCGAGCAGTACTTC,CASSPEQPSEQYF
TRBV19,few,TRBJ2-7,TRBD2,TGTGCCAGTAGTATGACTAGCGGGGGTATGTCGCCCTACGAGCAGTACTTC,CASSMTSGGMSPYEQYF
TRBV9,-,TRBJ1-2,-,TGTGCCAGCAGTGGGACAAGGATCCGAGGACATTATGGCTACACCTTC,CASSGTRIRGHYGYTF
TRBV18,-,TRBJ1-5,-,TGTGCCAGCTCTCCCAAGGTGGGGGCAGGGCAGCCCCAGCATTTT,CASSPKVGAGQPQHF
TRBV19,-,TRBJ1-1,TRBD1,TGTGCCAGTAGTCCCTGGGACAGGGGACTGAACACTGAAGCTTTTTTT,CASSPWDRGLNTEAFF
TRBV18,-,TRBJ1-1,-,TGTGCCAGCTCACAGGGGAAGTATACTGAAGCTTTCTTT,CASSQGKYTEAFF